Following are 6 T cell receptor beta chains from one sample sequenced in a study of T cells after somatic rescue of genetic block. TCRdb's table, derived via immunoSEQ multiplex PCR, lists solely in-frame clones and lacks some. The sample has tens of thousands of clones, just under 90% seen once. Sequenced sample: peripheral blood mononuclear cells (PBMCs). Receptors originate from a woman in her late teens or twenties.

J is TRBJ2-5 and V is TRBV9; a weak D match, TRBD2 (5 bases). The germline V and J ends were trimmed by 6 bases and 5 bases, with 14 bases remaining between them. In germline, CDR1 is SGDLS, CDR2 YYNGEE. The CDR3 spans 13 residues. The CDR3, as DNA: TGTGCCAGCACGTCTAGCCTCGAGGAGACCCAGTACTTC. Its protein is CASTSSLEETQYF.

This chain links TRBV11-2 with TRBJ2-7; TRBD1 might be the D (5 bases). V was pared by 5 bases and J by 6 bases, with 14 bases between. This CDR3 contains 13 residues. Germline V CDR1 and CDR2: SGHAT, FQNNGV. CDR3: CASSQVPGFEQYF. The CDR3 DNA is TGTGCCAGCAGCCAGGTCCCAGGGTTCGAGCAGTACTTC.

This clone has a single count. The rearrangement joins TRBV15 to TRBJ2-2; TRBD2 matches 8 bases. This CDR3 is 16 amino acids long. The V gene end was trimmed by 0 bases and the J gene end by 4 bases; junction bases not matched to a gene: 4. Germline V gene data show CDR1 as LNHNV and CDR2 as YYDKDF (reference sequence). CDR3 in amino acids: CATSREGGRRTGELFF. Written as DNA, the CDR3 is TGTGCCACCAGCAGAGAAGGCGGGAGGCGCACCGGGGAGCTGTTTTTT.

The rearrangement uses TRBV7-8 and TRBJ2-3; weak D call: TRBD1 (6 bases). The CDR3 spans 14 residues. From germline, CDR1 is SGHVS and CDR2 FQNEAQ. Trimming pared 3 bases from V and 5 bases from J, leaving 12 bases between. The CDR3 coding sequence is TGTGCCAGCAGCTTGGTGGGGGCCCTAGATACGCAGTATTTT. Its protein product is CASSLVGALDTQYF.

This clone was seen a handful of times. The V and J genes are TRBV4-3 and TRBJ1-2; D may be TRBD1 (5 bases). Germline V gives CDR1 LGHNA, CDR2 YSLEER. V dropped 0 bases and J dropped 4 bases, with 9 bases sitting between them. The CDR3 totals 14 residues. DNA for the CDR3: TGCGCCAGCAGCCAAGAGCAGGGAGGCTATGGCTACACCTTC. As protein: CASSQEQGGYGYTF.

The rearrangement joins TRBV19 to TRBJ2-7; D tentatively fits TRBD1 or TRBD2 (5 bases each). CDR1 is LNHDA and CDR2 is SQIVND in the germline V gene (reference sequence). The CDR3 covers 14 residues. V was clipped by 7 bases and J by 0 bases, with 13 bases between them. CDR3 nucleotide sequence: TGTGCCAGTACCCTGGGACGGGGCTCCTACGAGCAGTACTTC. Protein: CASTLGRGSYEQYF.